The table lists the clone carrying this T cell receptor beta chain with a few counts. These data are taken from a study of beta chain features in type 1 diabetes. Reverse transcribing all isolated RNA meant expressed TCRB transcripts were sequenced. The protocol was immunoSEQ multiplex PCR, while the TCRdb copy is restricted to in-frame clones and leaves out a portion. The repertoire consists of around 300,000 clones, with 11% occurring once and the leading ten covering roughly 0.014%. Germline CDR1 is SGHTA and CDR2 is FQGNSA. Unmatched junction bases numbered 3, after V lost 1 base and J lost 7 bases. CDR3 length: 14 residues.

V usage is TRBV7-2 and J usage is TRBJ1-5; 8 positions match TRBD1. The sequence came from a woman aged 25 to 39 in good health. The sequenced material came from naive CD4+ T cells from blood. The CDR3 DNA reads as TGTGCCAGCAGCTTAGGACAGGGGTGGCAGCCCCAGCATTTT. Residues: CASSLGQGWQPQHF.